The T cell receptor (beta chain) under discussion was sequenced for a study of blood T cell repertoires in COVID-19. Study in general: T cells, B-cell-depleted T cells, or PBMCs provided the cDNA or gDNA that served as material.

Losses at the gene ends were 1 base for V and 7 bases for J; bases not matched to a gene: 6. Germline V gene lookup returns CDR1 LGHDT and CDR2 YNNKEL (reference sequence). The CDR3 has 15 residues. Here immunoSEQ multiplex PCR was the method, and the copy in TCRdb shows in-frame clones only, minus some. The profile shows tens of thousands of clones, 70% to 90% of them singletons. Sequenced input: peripheral blood. The V call is TRBV3-1 (or the pseudogene TRBV3-2), the J call TRBJ2-1, with 8 bases aligning to TRBD1. This TCR came from a human donor in a cohort sampled during active COVID-19. The donor label of this sample is uncertain. CDR3 in amino acids: CASSQGARGRNEQFF. CDR3 in DNA: TGTGCCAGCAGCCAAGGAGCCAGGGGGCGGAATGAGCAGTTCTTC.